The TCR beta chain described here comes from a study of blood T cell repertoires in COVID-19. Study as a whole: Collection of acute and convalescent COVID-19 samples took place in the United States, Italy and Spain. In each case, the material was cDNA or gDNA derived from T cells, B-cell-depleted T cells, or PBMCs.

The authors' processing: Cell counts per sample came from amplifying reference gene primers. Some clones are missing from TCRdb's copy, which holds only in-frame ones; the method was immunoSEQ multiplex PCR. V, J and clone size reflect that table, while D and trimming were determined from the DNA. The sample includes 300,000 to 400,000 clones, 70% to 90% of them seen just once. Germline V gene data show CDR1 as SQVTM and CDR2 as ANQGSEA. Between the trimmed V and J ends, which lost 0 bases and 2 bases, there was a span of 7 bases. The CDR3 has 13 residues. Categorization into cohorts depended on clinical history that participants reported. This clone has only a few counts.

This TCR was sampled from a woman aged 25 to 39 with acute COVID-19. The chain uses TRBV29-1 and TRBJ1-2; TRBD1 is a possible D gene (6 bases). Sequencing was carried out using PBMCs or T cells enriched from blood (not recorded which). CDR3 sequence (DNA): TGCAGCGTTGAAGATACAGGGAACTATGGCTACACCTTC. It codes for CSVEDTGNYGYTF.